A single sample gave rise to the 30 T cell receptor beta chains below, sequenced in a study of T-cell memory formation after mild COVID-19. TCRdb recomputed calls from the 5' RACE reads with MiXCR, one row per CDR3 protein. This table has 450,000 to 650,000 distinct CDR3 sequences, over 15% appearing once. The sample taken for sequencing was PBMCs or a T cell subset sorted from them (not recorded which). The receptors were gathered from an adult woman who had mild COVID-19 (a few samples of this study predate the infection). Cell type and time point are not known.

The chain links TRBV4-2 to TRBJ2-7; 8 bases map to TRBD2. CDR3 size: 14 residues. Germline V gene data show CDR1 as LGHNA and CDR2 as YNFKEQ. The junction had 4 bases not matched to a gene; V was cut back by 0 bases and J by 6 bases. The CDR3 here is CASSQDIAGGEQYF. The CDR3 nucleotides read TGTGCCAGCAGCCAAGATATCGCGGGAGGCGAGCAGTACTTC.

This clonotype was counted between two and nine times. V usage is TRBV14 and J usage is TRBJ2-1, with TRBD1 identical over 8 bases. The J segment lost 3 bases and the V segment lost 5 bases, leaving 9 bases of the junction unmatched. Germline CDR1 is SGHDN and CDR2 is FVKESK. CDR3 length: 16 residues. CDR3 region: CASSSRQGLVYNEQFF. The CDR3 DNA is TGTGCCAGCAGCTCTCGACAGGGGTTAGTCTACAATGAGCAGTTCTTC.

This chain joins TRBV7-9 and TRBJ2-3; 9 bases match TRBD1. J gave up 1 base and V 4 bases, and 12 bases lay outside the gene matches. CDR1 SEHNR and CDR2 FQNEAQ come from the germline V gene (reference sequence). CDR3 length: 18 residues. The CDR3 DNA is TGTGCCAGCAGCTCACTTCTCCTCACAGGGGGCCGCACAGATACGCAGTATTTT. Translating it yields CASSSLLLTGGRTDTQYF.

The sample holds a few counts of this clonotype. The chain joins TRBV24-1 to TRBJ2-7; D possibly matches TRBD1 or TRBD2 (5 bases each). V was pared by 4 bases and J by 5 bases, with 17 bases between. The CDR3 length is 15 residues. Per the germline V gene, CDR1 is KGHDR and CDR2 is SFDVKD. CDR3 DNA sequence: TGTGCCACCAGTGACTCGGGACGGGGAACGGACGAGCAGTACTTC. Its translation: CATSDSGRGTDEQYF.

The table lists this clonotype with a few counts. The gene calls are TRBV24-1 and TRBJ2-1, with TRBD2 as a possible D gene (5 bases). The CDR3 contains 13 residues. CDR1 and CDR2 (germline): KGHDR, SFDVKD. Trimming removed 9 bases from V and 7 bases from J, with 15 bases in between. The CDR3 DNA reads TGTGCCACCGCGGGCTCCCTCAGGAATGAGCAGTTCTTC. Translating it yields CATAGSLRNEQFF.

The J gene is TRBJ2-1, the V gene TRBV11-2; 9 bases line up with TRBD1. V gave up 0 bases and J gave up 4 bases; unmatched junction bases: 7. There are 17 residues in the CDR3. CDR1 and CDR2 from the germline V gene are SGHAT and FQNNGV. CDR3 coding DNA: TGTGCCAGCAGCTTAGATACTGCGGACAGGGGTTACAATGAGCAGTTCTTC. Its translation: CASSLDTADRGYNEQFF.

This clonotype was found a few times. V usage is TRBV29-1 and J usage is TRBJ2-7, with unresolved D. The CDR3 runs to 12 residues. The V end lost 4 bases, the J end lost 2 bases, and 9 bases lay between the germline ends. CDR1 and CDR2 from the germline V gene are SQVTM and ANQGSEA. Here the CDR3 DNA reads TGCAGCGTTGGGAGCGACACCTACGAGCAGTACTTC. Protein product: CSVGSDTYEQYF.

This clonotype was counted only a few times. The chain couples TRBV12-3 or TRBV12-4 to TRBJ2-5; 8 bases fit TRBD2. The CDR3 is 15 amino acids. Trimming at V came to 1 base and at J to 7 bases, leaving 8 bases not matched to a gene. This CDR3 reads CASSLGSGATGTQYF. CDR3 nucleotides: TGTGCCAGCAGTTTAGGTAGCGGGGCAACAGGGACCCAGTACTTC.

This clonotype has a handful of counts. The chain uses TRBV13 and TRBJ1-3, with D maybe TRBD1 (5 bases). The germline gives CDR1 PRHDT, CDR2 FYEKMQ (reference sequence). V was shortened by 4 bases and J by 5 bases, with 18 bases between the two germline ends. The CDR3 totals 16 residues. The CDR3: CASSSSLEGFRNTIYF. In DNA form, the CDR3 reads TGTGCCAGCAGCTCCAGTCTAGAGGGGTTTCGAAACACCATATATTTT. The full variable domain, in which reference TRBV13 and TRBJ1-3 provide the parts outside the CDR3, is AAGVIQSPRHLIKEKRETATLKCYPIPRHDTVYWYQQGPGQDPQFLISFYEKMQSDKGSIPDRFSAQQFSDYHSELNMSSLELGDSALYFCASSSSLEGFRNTIYFGEGSWLTVV.

This clonotype has ten or more counts. The chain carries TRBV5-1 and TRBJ2-3; 9 bases are a match to TRBD2. The CDR3 is 16 amino acids. Germline CDR1 SGHRS, CDR2 YFSETQ. V lost 7 bases and J lost 2; bases outside the gene matches: 11. The CDR3 loop is CASSHALAGPTDTQYF. The CDR3 bases are TGCGCCAGCTCCCACGCGCTAGCGGGGCCCACAGATACGCAGTATTTT.

This clonotype was seen more than once but under ten times. The chain combines TRBV10-3 with TRBJ2-1; 7 positions match TRBD1. From germline, CDR1 is ENHRY and CDR2 SYGVKD. The CDR3 contains 15 residues. J gave up 2 bases and V 6 bases, and 7 bases lay outside the gene matches. The DNA for the CDR3 is TGTGCCATCAGGCCGGGGACAGCCACCTACAATGAGCAGTTCTTC. It yields the protein CAIRPGTATYNEQFF.

This clonotype has only a few counts. CDR3 protein: CASSRIPGGLISGANVLTF. The CDR3 nucleotides read TGTGCCAGCAGCCGAATCCCCGGGGGCCTAATCTCTGGGGCCAACGTCCTGACTTTC. This chain connects TRBV3-1 to TRBJ2-6, with D perhaps matching TRBD1 or TRBD2 (6 bases each). This CDR3 has 19 residues. Trimming left V 4 bases short and J 0 bases short, with 19 bases between. Germline lookup yields CDR1 LGHDT and CDR2 YNNKEL (reference sequence).

This clonotype has only a few counts. The J gene is TRBJ2-3, the V gene TRBV7-8, with TRBD1 matching over 7 bases. CDR1 is SGHVS, CDR2 FQNEAQ, per germline. V trimming: 0 bases; J trimming: 1 base; junction bases outside the gene matches: 4. The CDR3 covers 16 residues. The CDR3 nucleotides are TGTGCCAGCAGCTTAGCAGGGGGCGATCGCACAGATACGCAGTATTTT. It specifies CASSLAGGDRTDTQYF.

This clonotype was seen a few times. The rearrangement uses TRBV29-1 and TRBJ2-7; 7 bases align to TRBD1. The CDR3 has 13 amino acids. Trimming at V came to 2 bases and at J to 3 bases, leaving 4 bases not matched to a gene. In germline, CDR1 is SQVTM, CDR2 ANQGSEA. CDR3 amino acids: CSVESDRDYEQYF. CDR3 DNA sequence: TGCAGCGTTGAATCAGACAGGGACTACGAGCAGTACTTC.

This clonotype has a handful of counts. V is TRBV12-3 or TRBV12-4 and J is TRBJ2-1; TRBD2 matches at 11 bases. V shed 6 bases, J shed 6 bases, and the junction held 4 bases outside the gene matches. The CDR3 runs 14 residues. CDR3 DNA sequence: TGTGCCAGCAGCCGGACTAGCGGGCTCAATGAGCAGTTCTTC. It is translated as CASSRTSGLNEQFF.

V is TRBV6-2 or TRBV6-3 and J is TRBJ1-1; TRBD1 might be the D (6 bases). Germline V gene lookup returns CDR1 MNHEY and CDR2 SVGEGT. Trimming took 4 bases from V and 0 from J, leaving 18 bases between them. The CDR3 loop spans 17 amino acids. CDR3 region: CASSSYRGGQLNTEAFF. Here the CDR3 DNA reads TGTGCCAGCAGTTCATATAGAGGAGGACAGTTGAACACTGAAGCTTTCTTT.

This clonotype appeared a few times. The chain uses TRBV15 and TRBJ2-2, with D tentatively TRBD1 or TRBD2 (6 bases each). The CDR3 sequence is 15 residues long. Between the trimmed V and J ends, which lost 8 bases and 4 bases, there was a span of 17 bases. Germline values: CDR1 LNHNV, CDR2 YYDKDF (reference sequence). CDR3 in DNA: TGTGCCACCTCCAAGGGGGGAAGAGGCACCGGGGAGCTGTTTTTT. This translates into CATSKGGRGTGELFF.

This clonotype was recorded a few times. The chain joins TRBV7-9 to TRBJ2-7, with TRBD1 matching 10 bases. The CDR3 sequence is 16 residues long. CDR1 and CDR2 (germline): SEHNR, FQNEAQ (reference sequence). V lost 5 bases to trimming and J lost 2 bases; unmatched junction nucleotides: 9. The chain's CDR3 is CASSLLRDRGTYEQYF. Here the CDR3 DNA reads TGTGCCAGCAGCCTACTCCGGGACAGGGGAACCTACGAGCAGTACTTC.

The chain recombines TRBV10-3 with TRBJ2-5; possibly TRBD2 for D (5 bases). CDR3 length equals 15 residues. Germline CDR1 and CDR2: ENHRY and SYGVKD. The V gene lost 2 bases and the J gene lost 2 bases, with 12 bases spanning the gap. In DNA form, the CDR3 reads TGTGCCATCAGTGAGGGGGAGACGGGACAAGAGACCCAGTACTTC. This gives the protein CAISEGETGQETQYF.

The V gene is TRBV7-2, the J gene TRBJ2-2; TRBD1 aligns across 7 bases. The CDR3 runs to 17 residues. From germline, CDR1 is SGHTA and CDR2 FQGNSA. V was pared by 4 bases and J by 8 bases, with 16 bases of the junction left unmatched. The CDR3 DNA reads as TGTGCCAGCAGCTCGAAGATAACAGGGGAGTCAGTAGGGGAGCTGTTTTTT. It encodes CASSSKITGESVGELFF. Supplemented by reference TRBV7-2 and TRBJ2-2, the full variable domain reads GAGVSQSPSNKVTEKGKDVELRCDPISGHTALYWYRQSLGQGLEFLIYFQGNSAPDKSGLPSDRFSAERTGGSVSTLTIQRTQQEDSAVYLCASSSKITGESVGELFFGEGSRLTVL.

This clonotype has a handful of counts. The V call is TRBV12-3 or TRBV12-4, the J call TRBJ2-7; D not certain. Trimming took 4 bases from V and 0 from J, leaving 7 bases between them. This CDR3 is 13 amino acids long. CDR3 protein: CASSWQTSYEQYF. Here the CDR3 DNA reads TGTGCCAGCAGTTGGCAGACCTCCTACGAGCAGTACTTC.

The rearrangement joins TRBV6-5 to TRBJ2-1; tentative D call: TRBD1 (5 bases). The CDR3 runs 15 residues. Germline V gene lookup returns CDR1 MNHEY and CDR2 SVGAGI. V shed 3 bases and J shed 8 bases, with 17 bases lying between them. CDR3 nucleotide sequence: TGTGCCAGCAGTTATGGTGCAGGGTCGCACGATGAGCAGTTCTTC. Encoded protein: CASSYGAGSHDEQFF.

There are many counts of this clonotype. V is TRBV29-1 and J is TRBJ1-1; 12 bases fit TRBD1. This CDR3 is built from 16 residues. Germline-derived CDR1 and CDR2 are SQVTM and ANQGSEA. V lost 6 bases to trimming and J lost 4 bases; unmatched junction nucleotides: 12. DNA of the CDR3: TGCAGCGTCTCCGGGACAGGGGGCCTCTTCGGCACTGAAGCTTTCTTT. Translated: CSVSGTGGLFGTEAFF.

This clonotype came up a few times. The chain recombines TRBV5-6 with TRBJ2-7; 11 bases agree with TRBD2. The CDR3 contains 15 residues. Unmatched junction bases numbered 6, after V lost 4 bases and J lost 3 bases. Germline V gene data show CDR1 as SGHDT and CDR2 as YYEEEE. The CDR3: CASSTSGSEFYEQYF. The CDR3 coding sequence is TGTGCCAGCAGCACTAGCGGGAGTGAGTTCTACGAGCAGTACTTC.

This clonotype has a handful of counts. The chain links TRBV6-6 to TRBJ2-7, with a tentative D call TRBD2 (7 bases). Trimming removed 6 bases at V and 3 bases at J, with 18 bases between. The CDR3 contains 15 residues. In germline, CDR1 is MNHNY, CDR2 SVGAGI (reference sequence). CDR3: CASRNGGQGLYEQYF. The CDR3 DNA reads as TGTGCCAGCAGAAACGGGGGGCAGGGGCTCTACGAGCAGTACTTC.

This rearrangement joins TRBV7-9 to TRBJ2-7; D is unclear. V gave up 0 bases and J gave up 4 bases, with 10 bases separating them. The germline CDR1 and CDR2 sequences are SEHNR and FQNEAQ (reference sequence). The CDR3 totals 14 residues. The CDR3 DNA sequence: TGTGCCAGCAGCTTAGCGTTTCCCCAGTACGAGCAGTACTTC. Protein sequence: CASSLAFPQYEQYF.

The V and J genes are TRBV20-1 and TRBJ1-1; TRBD1 matches 9 bases. With 6 bases clipped from V and 4 bases from J, the junction kept 0 bases outside the gene matches. Germline V gene lookup returns CDR1 DFQATT and CDR2 SNEGSKA (reference sequence). The CDR3 has 11 residues. The CDR3 bases are TGCAGTGCACAGGGGGCCACTGAAGCTTTCTTT. Protein sequence: CSAQGATEAFF.

This chain joins TRBV30 and TRBJ1-5; possibly TRBD1 for D (5 bases). This CDR3 has 14 residues. Germline V CDR1 and CDR2: GTSNPN, SVGIG (reference sequence). With 2 bases removed from V and 2 bases from J, the gap between germline ends came to 10 bases. CDR3 residues: CAWSSGRGNQPQHF. CDR3 bases: TGTGCCTGGAGTTCGGGCAGGGGCAATCAGCCCCAGCATTTT.

Only a few counts were recorded for this clonotype. The gene calls are TRBV20-1 and TRBJ2-4; D may be TRBD1 (6 bases). Germline V lookup: CDR1 DFQATT, CDR2 SNEGSKA (reference sequence). The CDR3 is 15 amino acids. V was clipped by 5 bases and J by 0 bases, with 14 bases between them. The CDR3 DNA is TGCAGTGCTGGGGTGGCAGGGGCAGCCAAAAACATTCAGTACTTC. Its protein product is CSAGVAGAAKNIQYF.

This clonotype was found many times. The chain combines TRBV12-3 or TRBV12-4 with TRBJ2-7; 8 bases map to TRBD1. The CDR3 runs to 15 residues. The ends lost 3 bases at V and 0 bases at J; junction bases unmatched: 4. CDR3 region: CASSLPGTGSYEQYF. In DNA form, the CDR3 reads TGTGCCAGCAGTTTGCCGGGGACAGGCTCCTACGAGCAGTACTTC.